One and the same sample provided the 6 T cell receptor beta chains below, sequenced in a study of CXCR3-negative and CXCR3-positive naive CD8 T cells (dated 2019 in TCRdb). TCRdb records NextSeq 550 as the sequencer. The Human TCR Profiling Kit (MiLaboratory) was used to make UMI-labeled 5' RACE TRB cDNA libraries. Once TCRdb had reprocessed the reads, it stored one entry per CDR3 protein sequence and supplied no DNA. This sample's table lists around 160,000 distinct CDR3 sequences. Around 0.28% of the sample is in the top ten clones. These receptors' targets are unknown. General conclusions and limits of the study: TRB CDR3s from CXCR3-positive naive cells showed higher hydrophobicity (lower Kidera factor 4), lower energy, and higher strength and volume indices than CXCR3-negative naive cells.

Sequenced sample: naive CXCR3+ CD8+ T cells from blood. The cell subset or site label of this sample denotes: CD45RO-CCR7+CD27+CD95- naive CD8+ T cells expressing CXCR3 (TNR3+). These receptors came from a human donor in good health. Some clones in this sample may be carry-over from other donors' samples.

The chain couples TRBV4-3 to TRBJ2-7; TCRdb picks TRBD1, but there is no DNA to check that call. The CDR3 is 15 residues long. Germline assignment: CDR1 LGHNA and CDR2 YSLEER. This CDR3 reads CASSQSDRETYEQYF.

The rearrangement joins TRBV5-6 to TRBJ1-5. This CDR3 has 15 amino acids. In germline, CDR1 is SGHDT, CDR2 YYEEEE. The CDR3 sequence: CASSLGVNSNQPQHF.

CDR3 amino acids: CASSHGQEYYEQYF. This chain connects TRBV4-1 to TRBJ2-7. This CDR3 has 14 amino acids. CDR1 MGHRA and CDR2 YSYEKL come from the germline V gene.

This chain links TRBV9 with TRBJ1-2; the D gene TCRdb calls, TRBD1, cannot be checked with no DNA. The CDR3 contains 14 residues. Germline V lookup: CDR1 SGDLS, CDR2 YYNGEE. The CDR3 sequence is CASSAITGDYGYTF.

The V and J genes are TRBV29-1 and TRBJ2-1; the D gene TCRdb calls, TRBD2, cannot be checked with no DNA. This CDR3 is built from 14 residues. The V gene's germline CDR1 is SQVTM and CDR2 ANQGSEA. The CDR3 here is CSVAGTRGSDEQFF.

The rearrangement links TRBV12-3 or TRBV12-4 to TRBJ2-1; the TCRdb D gene call, TRBD1, has no DNA to confirm it. The CDR3 runs to 11 residues. CDR3 in amino acids: CASSEGYEQFF.